This entry describes one TCR beta chain. Its antigen is not known. Per the germline V gene, CDR1 is MGHRA and CDR2 is YSYEKL. The CDR3 covers 15 residues. V was clipped by 2 bases and J by 8 bases, with 16 bases between them. The record originates from a study of cytotoxic CD8 clonotypes in ibrutinib-treated CLL. Points from the study as a whole: Sustained-remission and progressing patients diverged in sampling times.

The data were produced by immunoSEQ multiplex PCR, yet TCRdb's version contains in-frame clones alone and is incomplete. The sample gives around 200,000 clones, 75% to 85% of which show up once; roughly an eighth is in the top ten. This TCR was recovered from a human donor with chronic lymphocytic leukemia. The source material was PBMCs, sampled after 12 months of ibrutinib treatment. The rearrangement links TRBV4-1 to TRBJ2-1; no reliable D call. In DNA form, the CDR3 reads TGCGCCAGCAGCCAAATATACGGCGGCCCGGATGAGCAGTTCTTC. It encodes CASSQIYGGPDEQFF.